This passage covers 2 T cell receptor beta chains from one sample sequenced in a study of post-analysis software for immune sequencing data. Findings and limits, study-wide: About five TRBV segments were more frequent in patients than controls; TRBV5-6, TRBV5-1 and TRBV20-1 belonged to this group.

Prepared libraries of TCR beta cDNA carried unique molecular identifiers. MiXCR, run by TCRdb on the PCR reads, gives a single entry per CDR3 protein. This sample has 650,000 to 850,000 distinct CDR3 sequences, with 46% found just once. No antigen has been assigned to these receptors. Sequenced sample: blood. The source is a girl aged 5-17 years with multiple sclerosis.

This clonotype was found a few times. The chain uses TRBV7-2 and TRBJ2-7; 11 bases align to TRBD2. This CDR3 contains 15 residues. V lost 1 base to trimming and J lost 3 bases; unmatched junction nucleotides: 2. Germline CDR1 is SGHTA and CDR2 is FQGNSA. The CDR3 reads CASSLVAGGIYEQYF. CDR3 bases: TGTGCCAGCAGCTTAGTAGCGGGAGGGATCTACGAGCAGTACTTC.

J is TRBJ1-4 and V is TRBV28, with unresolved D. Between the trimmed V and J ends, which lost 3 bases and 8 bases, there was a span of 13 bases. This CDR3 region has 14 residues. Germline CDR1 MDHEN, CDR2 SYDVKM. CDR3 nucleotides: TGTGCCAGCAGTTTCGGGATAGTTAACGAAAAACTGTTTTTT. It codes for CASSFGIVNEKLFF.